Listed below are T cell receptor beta chains from one sample, sequenced in a study of T cells in Graves' hyperthyroidism and ophthalmopathy. MiXCR, run by TCRdb on the multiplex PCR reads, gives a single entry per CDR3 protein. This sample has 550,000 to 600,000 distinct CDR3 sequences, with approximately 16% found just once. The material sequenced was blood. The receptors shown here come from a woman under 30 with Graves' hyperthyroidism. The CDR3 runs from the conserved cysteine through the conserved F or W. Fields, in order: J gene, V gene, clone size, D gene, CDR3 DNA, CDR3 protein. The D gene is left open where the match is weak. Only some rows state a clone size, as once, few, many or a class for expanded clones.

TRBJ2-3	TRBV11-3	many	TRBD1	TGTGCCAGCGGCCGGGACAGTCCTAGACCAAGCACAGATACGCAGTATTTT	CASGRDSPRPSTDTQYF
TRBJ2-3	TRBV2	many	TRBD2	TGTGCCAGCAGGACACTAGCGACAGCTAGCACAGATACGCAGTATTTT	CASRTLATASTDTQYF
TRBJ1-1	TRBV4-2	-	-	TGTGCCAGCAGCCAAACCCCCCGCGGCCCCGAGGGGATGAACACTGAAGCTTTCTTT	CASSQTPRGPEGMNTEAFF
TRBJ1-1	TRBV5-1	-	-	TGCGCCAGCAGCTTGGTATCGGGGACCACTGAAGCTTTCTTT	CASSLVSGTTEAFF
TRBJ2-1	TRBV7-6	-	TRBD2	TGTGCCAGCAGCTTAACTAGCGGGAGAAAGGGGTCACACAATGAGCAGTTCTTC	CASSLTSGRKGSHNEQFF
TRBJ2-7	TRBV6-1	many	-	TGTGCCAGCAGTACTGAAGGGTCTGTCTACGAGCAGTACTTC	CASSTEGSVYEQYF
TRBJ2-5	TRBV20-1	-	TRBD2	TGCAGTGCTAGAGACCTAGCGGGAGGGAATTATTACCAAGAGACCCAGTGCTTC	CSARDLAGGNYYQETQCF
TRBJ2-7	TRBV28	many	TRBD1	TGTGCCAGCAGTTTGGCCGGTGGACAGGGGGCGGGCGAGCAGTACTTC	CASSLAGGQGAGEQYF
TRBJ2-1	TRBV12-3/TRBV12-4	-	TRBD2	TGTGCCAGCAGCGACGGGACTAGCGGGCTGAACTCCTACAATGAGCAGTTCTTC	CASSDGTSGLNSYNEQFF
TRBJ1-3	TRBV9	-	TRBD1	TGTGCCAGCAGCGTAGCTACGACAGGGGGAACCCGGGACACCATATATTTT	CASSVATTGGTRDTIYF